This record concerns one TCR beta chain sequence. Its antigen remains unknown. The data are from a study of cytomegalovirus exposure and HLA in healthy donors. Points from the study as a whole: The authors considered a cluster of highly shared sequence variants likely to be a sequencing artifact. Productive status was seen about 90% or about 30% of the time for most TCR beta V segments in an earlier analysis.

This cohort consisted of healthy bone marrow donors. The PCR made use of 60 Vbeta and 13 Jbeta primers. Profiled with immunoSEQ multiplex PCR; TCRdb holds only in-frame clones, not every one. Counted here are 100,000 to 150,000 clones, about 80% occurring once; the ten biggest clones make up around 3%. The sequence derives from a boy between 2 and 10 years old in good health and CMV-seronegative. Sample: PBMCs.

CDR3 sequence (DNA): TGTGCCAGTAGTATAGTCGTGAGAGAGACCCAGTACTTC. Its protein is CASSIVVRETQYF. The V and J genes are TRBV19 and TRBJ2-5, with D unresolved. CDR3 size: 13 residues. The V and J ends lost 1 base and 4 bases respectively, with 7 bases between them. CDR1 and CDR2 from the germline V gene are LNHDA and SQIVND (reference sequence).